This T cell receptor (beta chain) emerged from a study of tumor-infiltrating lymphocytes in localized non-small cell lung cancer. Here immunoSEQ multiplex PCR was the method, and the copy in TCRdb shows in-frame clones only, minus some. This sample has about 16,000 clones, with around 73% found just once. This CDR3 region has 11 residues. Germline lookup yields CDR1 SNHLY and CDR2 FYNNEI. Trimming cost V 4 bases and J 6 bases, with 5 bases left between them. The source material was lung tumor tissue. The rearrangement uses TRBV2 and TRBJ2-3; no clear D. This sequence originates from a human donor with non-small cell lung cancer. CDR3 coding DNA: TGTGCCAGCAGTGGGTGGGATACGCAGTATTTT. It encodes CASSGWDTQYF.